These T cell receptor beta chains were read from a single sample in a study of beta chain features in type 1 diabetes. Repertoires were generated with immunoSEQ multiplex PCR, while TCRdb's copy carries only in-frame clones and drops some. The sample lists a few hundred thousand clones; approximately 15% were seen once. Sequencing was carried out using naive CD4+ T cells from blood. Receptors were obtained from a woman aged 18 to 35 in good health. CDR3s include the opening cysteine and the closing phenylalanine or tryptophan. The order of the fields is CDR3 DNA, CDR3 protein, D gene, J gene, clone size, V gene. A D gene is named only where the DNA matches it firmly. Rows give clone size only sometimes, using once, few, many, or a class for an expanded clone.

TGTGCCAGCTCCATGGGCAGAGATAGCAATCAGCCCCAGCATTTT | CASSMGRDSNQPQHF | NA | TRBJ1-5 | NA | TRBV18
TGTGCCATCAAAGGACAGGAACAAGAGACCCAGTACTTC | CAIKGQEQETQYF | TRBD1 | TRBJ2-5 | few | TRBV10-3
TGTGCCTGGAGTTTGGGCTATGAGCAGTTCTTC | CAWSLGYEQFF | NA | TRBJ2-1 | NA | TRBV30
TGTGCCAGCAGGGGCGGCAGGGGAGGGGGCACTGAAGCTTTCTTT | CASRGGRGGGTEAFF | NA | TRBJ1-1 | few | TRBV2
TGTGCCAGCAGCCAAGGGTCAACAGGGTTGAACACTGAAGCTTTCTTT | CASSQGSTGLNTEAFF | NA | TRBJ1-1 | NA | TRBV4-2
TGTGCCAGCGGGCCAGCGGGAGCACTTAAGACCCAGTACTTC | CASGPAGALKTQYF | TRBD2 | TRBJ2-5 | few | TRBV28
TGTGCCAGTAGTGTGACTAGCGGGAACGAGCAGTTCTTC | CASSVTSGNEQFF | TRBD2 | TRBJ2-1 | few | TRBV19
TGCGCCAGCAGCTCACGGCCAGGGACTAGTTTTCTTGAGCAGTTCTTC | CASSSRPGTSFLEQFF | TRBD2 | TRBJ2-1 | few | TRBV5-1
TGTGCCAGCCGGTGGGGAGCCACTGGGGCCAACGTCCTGACTTTC | CASRWGATGANVLTF | NA | TRBJ2-6 | few | TRBV6-5
TGCAGCGTAGCCGGGACAGGGTTATTTGAGCAGTTCTTC | CSVAGTGLFEQFF | TRBD1 | TRBJ2-1 | few | TRBV29-1
TGTGCCAGCAGCCCCGGACAGGGCACCGCAGATACGCAGTATTTT | CASSPGQGTADTQYF | TRBD1 | TRBJ2-3 | few | TRBV7-2
TGCGCCAGCAGCATGGGGACTTCTAGTGAGCAGTTCTTC | CASSMGTSSEQFF | NA | TRBJ2-1 | NA | TRBV5-1
TGTGCCAGCAGCGTCGATCCCGGGGGTGGAAACACCATATATTTT | CASSVDPGGGNTIYF | NA | TRBJ1-3 | few | TRBV9
TGTGCCAGCAGCTCAGGACATCTGATCGGGGAGACCCAGTACTTC | CASSSGHLIGETQYF | NA | TRBJ2-5 | few | TRBV5-4
TGTGCCAGCAGTCGGGGTATCTCCTACGAGCAGTACTTC | CASSRGISYEQYF | NA | TRBJ2-7 | NA | TRBV28
TGCAGTGCTAGAGTTTCCGGGACAGGTATTTTC | CSARVSGTGIF | TRBD1 | TRBJ2-4 | few | TRBV20-1
TGTGCCAGCAGTTCGGGGACAGGGATAGAATACAATGAGCAGTTCTTC | CASSSGTGIEYNEQFF | TRBD1 | TRBJ2-1 | few | TRBV6-6
TGCAGCGTACTTCGTGGGAGTCTAGAAAGCGAGCAGTACTTC | CSVLRGSLESEQYF | NA | TRBJ2-7 | few | TRBV29-1
TGCAGCGTTGGGGTACTAGGAGGCTCCTACAATGAGCAGTTCTTC | CSVGVLGGSYNEQFF | NA | TRBJ2-1 | NA | TRBV29-1
TGTGCCAGCAGTCAAGCCCCCGGGACAGGGGGCCCAAAGCAGTTCTTC | CASSQAPGTGGPKQFF | TRBD1 | TRBJ2-1 | few | TRBV25-1
TGTGCCAGCAGGGACAGGGTTTGGGATACGCAGTATTTT | CASRDRVWDTQYF | TRBD1 | TRBJ2-3 | NA | TRBV25-1
TGTGCCAGCAGCTGGAGCGGGAGCTCCTACAATGAGCAGTTCTTC | CASSWSGSSYNEQFF | TRBD2 | TRBJ2-1 | few | TRBV11-2
TGCAGCGTTACTGGCACTGAAGCTTTCTTT | CSVTGTEAFF | NA | TRBJ1-1 | NA | TRBV29-1
TGTGCCAGCAGCCTCCAAGCTTCCCTAGCCAAAAACATTCAGTACTTC | CASSLQASLAKNIQYF | NA | TRBJ2-4 | NA | TRBV5-4
TGCAGTGCCCCTCTGAACACTGAAGCTTTCTTT | CSAPLNTEAFF | NA | TRBJ1-1 | NA | TRBV20-1
TGTGCCTGGAGTGTACTTAGTCTGGAAGCTTTCTTT | CAWSVLSLEAFF | NA | TRBJ1-1 | NA | TRBV30
TGTGCCAGCAGCCTAGGGAAGCGTGAGCAGTACTTC | CASSLGKREQYF | NA | TRBJ2-7 | NA | TRBV13
TGTGCCTGGAGTGTGGGAGACAGGATGAACACTGAAGCTTTCTTT | CAWSVGDRMNTEAFF | NA | TRBJ1-1 | NA | TRBV30
TGTGCCAGCAGCTTCGGATGGGGGCAGGGGTATGGCTACACCTTC | CASSFGWGQGYGYTF | NA | TRBJ1-2 | NA | TRBV7-2
TGCAGCGTGGGGACAGGGGGATCTTCTGAAAAACTGTTTTTT | CSVGTGGSSEKLFF | TRBD1 | TRBJ1-4 | few | TRBV29-1
TGTGCCATCGGGACAGGGCAGGCGTCGAAACTGTTTTTT | CAIGTGQASKLFF | TRBD1 | TRBJ1-4 | NA | TRBV10-3
TGTGCCAGCCTCCAAATTAACTCTGAAGCTTTCTTT | CASLQINSEAFF | NA | TRBJ1-1 | few | TRBV28
TGTGCCAGCAGCCCCTCGGGACTAGCGGGAACAGATACGCAGTATTTT | CASSPSGLAGTDTQYF | TRBD2 | TRBJ2-3 | NA | TRBV7-9
TGTGCCAGCAGTGTGAGGGACAAGTCCTACGAGCAGTACTTC | CASSVRDKSYEQYF | NA | TRBJ2-7 | few | TRBV6-1
TGTGCCAGCTCACCAATGGTACAGGGGGGAAACTATGGCTACACCTTC | CASSPMVQGGNYGYTF | TRBD1 | TRBJ1-2 | NA | TRBV18
TGTGCCATCAGTGAGTCGTGGGGCAGGGGGCTTGGCTACACCTTC | CAISESWGRGLGYTF | TRBD1 | TRBJ1-2 | NA | TRBV10-3
TGTGCCAGCAGCTTAGAAGCTTGGAGGGGACAGGGGGCGAACAATGAGCAGTTCTTC | CASSLEAWRGQGANNEQFF | TRBD1 | TRBJ2-1 | few | TRBV13
TGTGCCACCACCAACAGGGGCGGGGAGCAGTTCTTC | CATTNRGGEQFF | TRBD1 | TRBJ2-1 | few | TRBV28
TGTGCCAGCAGCCGGAGCTCCTACGAGCAGTACTTC | CASSRSSYEQYF | NA | TRBJ2-7 | NA | TRBV25-1
TGTGCCAGCAGCTTATCGGGGGTGGGGAATCAGCCCCAGCATTTT | CASSLSGVGNQPQHF | NA | TRBJ1-5 | few | TRBV7-8
TGTGCCTGGAGTGGTGCTAGCGGGGTCCAAGAGACCCAGTACTTC | CAWSGASGVQETQYF | TRBD2 | TRBJ2-5 | NA | TRBV30
TGTGCCAGTAGTGAAAACAGGGGGACCTCGACGCGGGAGACCCAGTACTTC | CASSENRGTSTRETQYF | TRBD1 | TRBJ2-5 | few | TRBV19
TGTGCCAGCGGGACACACACTAACTATGGCTACACCTTC | CASGTHTNYGYTF | NA | TRBJ1-2 | NA | TRBV25-1
TGTGCCAGCAGTTCCCGAGGGACAGGGAAGATGCCCCAGCATTTT | CASSSRGTGKMPQHF | TRBD1 | TRBJ1-5 | NA | TRBV6-5
TGCGCCAGCAGCCCAAACAGGGAAGTTAATGAGCAGTTCTTC | CASSPNREVNEQFF | NA | TRBJ2-1 | NA | TRBV5-1
TGTGCCTGGAGTGGGGACTCCTTCTCTGGAAACACCATATATTTT | CAWSGDSFSGNTIYF | NA | TRBJ1-3 | NA | TRBV30
TGTGCCAGCAGCCCACAGGGGTTCGAGCAGTACTTC | CASSPQGFEQYF | TRBD1 | TRBJ2-7 | few | TRBV7-2
TGTGCCAGCAGCTCCCGGACTCGTCCGGCCAACGAGCAGTACTTC | CASSSRTRPANEQYF | NA | TRBJ2-7 | NA | TRBV28
TGTGCCAGCAGCCAAGGCCGGGACAGGATCTACAATGAGCAGTTCTTC | CASSQGRDRIYNEQFF | TRBD1 | TRBJ2-1 | NA | TRBV4-2
TGTGCCAGCAGCCTTGGACAGGTAGACAATCAGCCCCAGCATTTT | CASSLGQVDNQPQHF | TRBD1 | TRBJ1-5 | NA | TRBV2
TGTGCCAGCAGCCAAGAGGCCATTCAGTACTTC | CASSQEAIQYF | NA | TRBJ2-4 | few | TRBV14
TGCGCCAGCAGCTTAGGACAGAACTATGGCTACACCTTC | CASSLGQNYGYTF | NA | TRBJ1-2 | few | TRBV5-1
TGTGCCACCAGCAGAGATTATCGGGGGTCCACAGATACGCAGTATTTT | CATSRDYRGSTDTQYF | NA | TRBJ2-3 | NA | TRBV15
TGTGCCAGCTCACCGTGGGAGAGCTCTGGGGCCAACGTCCTGACTTTC | CASSPWESSGANVLTF | NA | TRBJ2-6 | NA | TRBV18
TGTGCCAGCAGCCGACAGGGGGCCGGGGAGCTGTTTTTT | CASSRQGAGELFF | TRBD1 | TRBJ2-2 | few | TRBV7-2